Presented here are 18 T cell receptor beta chains from one specimen sequenced in a study of cytomegalovirus exposure and HLA in healthy donors. This table comes from immunoSEQ multiplex PCR, and its TCRdb copy is limited to in-frame clones, with some not included. The repertoire has about 150,000 clones, about 86% of them found once; the top ten carry approximately 20%. Sample: PBMCs. The receptors originated from a man aged 18 to 35 in good health and CMV-seropositive.

This clone turned up a few times. This chain links TRBV6-6 with TRBJ1-1; TRBD1 agrees at 7 bases. Germline V gives CDR1 MNHNY, CDR2 SVGAGI (reference sequence). The CDR3 spans 14 residues. Germline trimming cut 5 bases from V and 6 bases from J; bases unmatched to any gene: 9. In DNA form, the CDR3 reads TGTGCCAGCAGTCGACAGGGTGAGGGGGCTGAAGCTTTCTTT. Translation: CASSRQGEGAEAFF.

The chain uses TRBV2 and TRBJ2-3, with a weak D call TRBD2 (6 bases). Germline assignment: CDR1 SNHLY and CDR2 FYNNEI. CDR3 size: 17 residues. Trimming removed 10 bases at V and 4 bases at J, with 27 bases between. CDR3: CAISSRGTGVSADTQYF. Here the CDR3 DNA reads TGTGCCATCTCATCTCGTGGGACGGGAGTTAGCGCAGATACGCAGTATTTT.

The chain combines TRBV6-1 with TRBJ2-2; D perhaps matches TRBD1 (5 bases). From germline, CDR1 is MNHNS and CDR2 SASEGT. Trimming took 6 bases from V and 2 from J, leaving 13 bases between them. This CDR3 is 15 amino acids long. Here the CDR3 reads CASRWEGVNTGELFF. DNA for the CDR3: TGTGCCAGCAGGTGGGAAGGGGTAAACACCGGGGAGCTGTTTTTT.

The J gene is TRBJ2-2, the V gene TRBV27; D is unresolved. The CDR3 sequence is 15 residues long. In germline, CDR1 is MNHEY, CDR2 SMNVEV (reference sequence). Trimming left V 2 bases short and J 0 bases short, with 7 bases between. This CDR3 reads CASSLARSNTGELFF. CDR3 bases: TGTGCCAGCAGTTTAGCGCGTTCGAACACCGGGGAGCTGTTTTTT.

The V and J genes are TRBV7-2 and TRBJ2-2; D is uncertain. From germline, CDR1 is SGHTA and CDR2 FQGNSA. This CDR3 spans 15 amino acids. Trimming took off 1 base at V and 4 bases at J, with 10 bases between the two ends. The chain's CDR3 is CASSLVGYSTGELFF. DNA for the CDR3: TGTGCCAGCAGCTTAGTGGGCTACAGCACCGGGGAGCTGTTTTTT.

The chain carries TRBV6-4 and TRBJ2-1; 12 bases fit TRBD2. The CDR3 contains 14 residues. Germline V CDR1 and CDR2: MRHNA, SNTAGT. The junction had 8 bases not matched to a gene; V was cut back by 8 bases and J by 9 bases. CDR3 bases: TGTGCCAGCGGGCCTAGCGGGGGGGCCGCTGAGCAGTTCTTC. Protein sequence: CASGPSGGAAEQFF.

The chain uses TRBV6-1 and TRBJ1-4; 7 nucleotides match TRBD1. This CDR3 comprises 15 residues. Germline V gives CDR1 MNHNS, CDR2 SASEGT. Trimming took 2 bases from V and 2 from J; bases not matched to a gene: 2. CDR3 loop: CASSEQGGTNEKLFF. The CDR3 DNA is TGTGCCAGCAGTGAACAAGGGGGCACTAATGAAAAACTGTTTTTT.

The chain employs TRBV4-1 and TRBJ1-1, with TRBD1 matching over 7 bases. Germline loops: CDR1 MGHRA, CDR2 YSYEKL. The V segment lost 3 bases and the J segment 11 bases; nucleotides outside the gene matches: 6. CDR3 length equals 12 residues. CDR3 nucleotides: TGCGCCAGCAGCCAGTCGACAGGGCTTGCTTTCTTT. It is translated as CASSQSTGLAFF.

This rearrangement joins TRBV2 to TRBJ2-7, with 14 nucleotides matching TRBD2. Germline CDR1 and CDR2: SNHLY and FYNNEI. The CDR3 spans 18 residues. The J segment lost 6 bases and the V segment lost 0 bases, leaving 10 bases of the junction unmatched. The CDR3 DNA reads as TGTGCCAGCAGTGAAGCGCTTGGGACTAGCGGGAGAGTACCCGAGCAGTACTTC. Translation gives CASSEALGTSGRVPEQYF.

The chain couples TRBV29-1 to TRBJ2-6; TRBD1 might be the D (5 bases). CDR1 and CDR2 (germline): SQVTM, ANQGSEA. The length of the CDR3 is 15 residues. The V and J ends lost 4 bases and 0 bases respectively, with 10 bases between them. The CDR3 loop is CSVVGVDSGANVLTF. CDR3 in DNA: TGCAGCGTTGTAGGGGTCGACTCTGGGGCCAACGTCCTGACTTTC. The variable domain in full, completed from reference TRBV29-1 and TRBJ2-6, reads SAVISQKPSRDICQRGTSLTIQCQVDSQVTMMFWYRQQPGQSLTLIATANQGSEATYESGFVIDKFPISRPNLTFSTLTVSNMSPEDSSIYLCSVVGVDSGANVLTFGAGSRLTVL.

V gene TRBV25-1 combines with J gene TRBJ1-6; D unclear. Germline lookup yields CDR1 MGHDK and CDR2 SYGVNS. V shed 3 bases and J shed 7 bases, with 10 bases lying between them. There are 14 residues in the CDR3. The CDR3 DNA follows: TGTGCCAGCAGTGACCGGGGAGGGAATTCACCCCTCCACTTT. Translated, it gives CASSDRGGNSPLHF.

The chain links TRBV5-4 to TRBJ1-5; D is perhaps TRBD1 (5 bases). Germline lookup yields CDR1 SGHNT and CDR2 YYREEE (reference sequence). This CDR3 has 12 amino acids. The V gene lost 0 bases and the J gene lost 11 bases, with 9 bases spanning the gap. CDR3 DNA sequence: TGTGCCAGCAGCTTGGGGGGCGGGGCCCAGCATTTT. Encoded protein: CASSLGGGAQHF.

This chain's CDR3 is CASSGINVNQPQHF. DNA of the CDR3: TGTGCCAGCAGCGGGATAAATGTTAATCAGCCCCAGCATTTT. This sequence joins TRBV6-5 and TRBJ1-5; D gene uncertain. Germline CDR1 reads MNHEY; CDR2 reads SVGAGI. Trimming removed 6 bases from V and 4 bases from J, with 13 bases in between. The CDR3 loop spans 14 amino acids.

The chain recombines TRBV30 with TRBJ1-5; D remains unclear. The CDR3 has 14 residues. The V end lost 1 base, the J end lost 0 bases, and 7 bases lay between the germline ends. The germline V gene has CDR1 GTSNPN and CDR2 SVGIG (reference sequence). As DNA, the CDR3 is TGTGCCTGGAGTGAAACAGTTAGCAATCAGCCCCAGCATTTT. Its translation: CAWSETVSNQPQHF.

The V call is TRBV6-1, the J call TRBJ2-3; 9 bases fit TRBD2. V lost 3 bases to trimming and J lost 4 bases; unmatched junction nucleotides: 2. The CDR3 is 14 residues long. Per germline, CDR1 MNHNS and CDR2 SASEGT. CDR3 region: CASSDSGGADTQYF. The CDR3 region has the DNA TGTGCCAGCAGTGATAGCGGGGGCGCAGATACGCAGTATTTT.

The chain couples TRBV30 to TRBJ2-6; D is unclear. This CDR3 is built from 14 residues. The germline gives CDR1 GTSNPN, CDR2 SVGIG (reference sequence). Between the trimmed V and J ends, which lost 0 bases and 2 bases, there was a span of 5 bases. The CDR3 DNA reads TGTGCCTGGAGTGTGGCTGCTGGGGCCAACGTCCTGACTTTC. Its translation: CAWSVAAGANVLTF.

J is TRBJ2-6 and V is TRBV4-3, with a tentative D call TRBD2 (5 bases). Germline CDR1 is LGHNA and CDR2 is YSLEER. Trimming pared 3 bases from V and 1 base from J, leaving 16 bases between. CDR3 length equals 18 residues. CDR3 protein: CASSQDGVPSSGANVLTF. In nucleotides, the CDR3 is TGCGCCAGCAGCCAGGACGGGGTCCCGAGTTCTGGGGCCAACGTCCTGACTTTC.

The rearrangement uses TRBV30 and TRBJ1-2; 8 positions match TRBD1. With V trimmed by 4 bases and J by 7 bases, 11 bases remained unmatched. The CDR3 contains 14 residues. Germline V gives CDR1 GTSNPN, CDR2 SVGIG (reference sequence). The CDR3 region is CAWIRQGAMAGYTF. CDR3 bases: TGTGCCTGGATTCGCCAGGGGGCTATGGCTGGCTACACCTTC. The variable domain in full, with the rest retrieved from reference TRBV30 and TRBJ1-2, is SQTIHQWPATLVQPVGSPLSLECTVEGTSNPNLYWYRQAAGRGLQLLFYSVGIGQISSEVPQNLSASRPQDRQFILSSKKLLLSDSGFYLCAWIRQGAMAGYTFGSGTRLTVV.